The T cell receptor (beta chain) under discussion was sequenced for a study of T-cell reconstitution after alpha-beta-depleted transplantation in children. This clonotype was detected many times. A TCRbeta library incorporating unique molecular identifiers was prepared. TCRdb re-derived calls from the PCR reads in MiXCR, one entry per CDR3 protein. This table has about 270,000 distinct CDR3 sequences, about 10% appearing once. Germline CDR1 and CDR2: LGHNA and YNFKEQ. The CDR3 has 13 residues. With 6 bases removed from V and 3 bases from J, the gap between germline ends came to 9 bases. The TCR was taken from a human donor who donated a stem cell graft to a child with SCID. This sample comprised PBMCs from the stem cell graft donor, obtained from the stem cell graft. The V gene is TRBV4-2, the J gene TRBJ1-5; D might be TRBD1 (5 bases). The CDR3 reads CASSPGLNQPQHF. In DNA form, the CDR3 reads TGTGCCAGCAGTCCGGGACTCAATCAGCCCCAGCATTTT.